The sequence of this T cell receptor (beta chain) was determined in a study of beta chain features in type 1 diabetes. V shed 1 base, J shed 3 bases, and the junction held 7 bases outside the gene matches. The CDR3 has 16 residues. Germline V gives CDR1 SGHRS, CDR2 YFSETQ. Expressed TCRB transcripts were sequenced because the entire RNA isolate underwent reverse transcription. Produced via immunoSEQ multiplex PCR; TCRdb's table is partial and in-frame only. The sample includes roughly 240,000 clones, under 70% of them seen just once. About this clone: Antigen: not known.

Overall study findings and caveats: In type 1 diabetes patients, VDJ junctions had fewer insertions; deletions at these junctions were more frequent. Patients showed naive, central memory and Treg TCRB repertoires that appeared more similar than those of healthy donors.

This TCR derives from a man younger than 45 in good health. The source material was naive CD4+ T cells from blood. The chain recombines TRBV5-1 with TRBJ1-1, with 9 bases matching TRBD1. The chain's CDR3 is CASSLMPGQGDTEAFF. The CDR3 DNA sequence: TGCGCCAGCAGCTTGATGCCGGGACAGGGCGACACTGAAGCTTTCTTT.